This T cell receptor beta chain was sequenced during a study of shared clonotypes between healthy human individuals. Sequencing used immunoSEQ multiplex PCR; TCRdb keeps in-frame clones, though not all of them. The data show about 1 million clones, 70% to 80% seen once. The CDR3 contains 13 residues. The V end lost 0 bases, the J end lost 6 bases, and 10 bases lay between the germline ends. Germline CDR1 is SGDLS and CDR2 is YYNGEE. All donors were Caucasian adults living in Nashville, Tennessee. Findings and limits, study-wide: Only blood samples were collected, and tissue repertoires likely differ.

Note on this clone: The antigen is undetermined.

Sample: memory CD4+ T cells sorted from blood. The subset is: CD45RA-negative fraction. The V gene is TRBV9, the J gene TRBJ2-7; D unresolved. The sequence was collected from a man aged 18 to 29 in good health. The CDR3 reads CASSVGWVGEQYF. CDR3 in DNA: TGTGCCAGCAGCGTAGGCTGGGTAGGCGAGCAGTACTTC.